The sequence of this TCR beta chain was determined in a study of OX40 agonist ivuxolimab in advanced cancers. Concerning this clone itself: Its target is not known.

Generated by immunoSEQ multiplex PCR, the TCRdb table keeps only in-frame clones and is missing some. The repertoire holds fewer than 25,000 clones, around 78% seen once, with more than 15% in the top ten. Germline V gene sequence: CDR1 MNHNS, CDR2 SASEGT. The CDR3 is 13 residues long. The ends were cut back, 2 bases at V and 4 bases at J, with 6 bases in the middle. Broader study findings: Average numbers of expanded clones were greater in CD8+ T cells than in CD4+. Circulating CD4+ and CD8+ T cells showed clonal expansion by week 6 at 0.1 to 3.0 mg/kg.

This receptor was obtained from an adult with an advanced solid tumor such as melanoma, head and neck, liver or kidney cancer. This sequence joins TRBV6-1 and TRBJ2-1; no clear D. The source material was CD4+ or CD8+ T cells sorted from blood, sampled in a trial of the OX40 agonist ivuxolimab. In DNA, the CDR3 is TGTGCCAGCAGTGAATACTATTACAATGAGCAGTTCTTC. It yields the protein CASSEYYYNEQFF.